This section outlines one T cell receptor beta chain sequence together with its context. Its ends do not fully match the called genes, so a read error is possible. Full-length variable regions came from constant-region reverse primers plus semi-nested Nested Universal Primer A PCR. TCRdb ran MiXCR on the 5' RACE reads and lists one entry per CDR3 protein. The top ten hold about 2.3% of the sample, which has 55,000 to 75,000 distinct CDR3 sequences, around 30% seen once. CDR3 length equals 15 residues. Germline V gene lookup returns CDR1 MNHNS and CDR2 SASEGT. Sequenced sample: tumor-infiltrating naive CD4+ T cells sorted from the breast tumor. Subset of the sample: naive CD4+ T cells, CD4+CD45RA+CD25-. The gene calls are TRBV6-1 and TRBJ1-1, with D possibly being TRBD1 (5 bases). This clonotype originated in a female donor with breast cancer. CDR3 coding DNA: TGTGCCGGCAGTGAACAAGGGCCGAGGGGCACTGAAGCTTTCTTT. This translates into CAGSEQGPRGTEAFF.